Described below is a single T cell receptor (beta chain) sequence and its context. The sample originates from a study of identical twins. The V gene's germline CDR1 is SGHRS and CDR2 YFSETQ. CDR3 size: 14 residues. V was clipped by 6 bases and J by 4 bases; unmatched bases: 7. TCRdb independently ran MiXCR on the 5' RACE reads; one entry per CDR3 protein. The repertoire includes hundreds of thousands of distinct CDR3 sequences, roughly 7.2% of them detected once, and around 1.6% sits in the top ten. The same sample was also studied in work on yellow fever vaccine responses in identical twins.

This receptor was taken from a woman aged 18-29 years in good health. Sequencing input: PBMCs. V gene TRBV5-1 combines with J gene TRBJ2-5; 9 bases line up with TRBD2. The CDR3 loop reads CASTPGLALETQYF. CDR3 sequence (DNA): TGCGCCAGCACCCCGGGACTAGCCTTAGAGACCCAGTACTTC.